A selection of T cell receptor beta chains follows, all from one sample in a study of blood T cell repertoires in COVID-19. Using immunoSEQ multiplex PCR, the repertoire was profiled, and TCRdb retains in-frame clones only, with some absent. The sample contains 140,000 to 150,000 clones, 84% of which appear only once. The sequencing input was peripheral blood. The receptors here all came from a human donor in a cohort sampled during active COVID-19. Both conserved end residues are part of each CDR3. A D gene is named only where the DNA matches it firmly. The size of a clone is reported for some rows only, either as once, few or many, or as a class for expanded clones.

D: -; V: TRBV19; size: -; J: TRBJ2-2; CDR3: CASLAGTLGAGELFF; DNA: TGTGCCAGTCTGGCCGGGACATTGGGTGCCGGGGAGCTGTTTTTT
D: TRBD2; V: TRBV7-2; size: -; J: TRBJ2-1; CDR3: CASSFQRGLNEQFF; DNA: TGTGCCAGCAGCTTCCAGCGGGGTCTCAATGAGCAGTTCTTC
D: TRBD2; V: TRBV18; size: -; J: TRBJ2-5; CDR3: CASSPLVAGDQETQYF; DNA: TGTGCCAGCTCACCTCTGGTAGCGGGTGACCAAGAGACCCAGTACTTC
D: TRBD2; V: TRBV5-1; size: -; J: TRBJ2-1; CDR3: CASSLGTSGRPRNEQFF; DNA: TGCGCCAGCAGCTTGGGGACTAGCGGGAGGCCCCGCAATGAGCAGTTCTTC
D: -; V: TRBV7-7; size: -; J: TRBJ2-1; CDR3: CASSKLAGPYNEQFF; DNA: TGTGCCAGCAGCAAACTGGCGGGACCCTACAATGAGCAGTTCTTC
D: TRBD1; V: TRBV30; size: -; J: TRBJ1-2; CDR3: CAWSRDRGGYTF; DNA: TGTGCCTGGAGTCGAGACAGGGGTGGCTACACCTTC
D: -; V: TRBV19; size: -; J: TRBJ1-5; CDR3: CASSATGPLAEPQHF; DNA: TGTGCCAGTAGTGCCACGGGCCCCCTAGCAGAGCCCCAGCATTTT
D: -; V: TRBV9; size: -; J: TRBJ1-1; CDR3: CASSVGRNTEAFF; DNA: TGTGCCAGCAGCGTGGGGAGGAACACTGAAGCTTTCTTT
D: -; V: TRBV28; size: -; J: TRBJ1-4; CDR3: CASSPFAGRSEKLFF; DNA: TGTGCCAGCAGCCCATTCGCGGGCAGGAGTGAAAAACTGTTTTTT
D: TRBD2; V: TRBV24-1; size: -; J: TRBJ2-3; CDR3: CATSDPGLAGRTDTQYF; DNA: TGTGCCACCAGTGATCCGGGACTAGCGGGCCGCACAGATACGCAGTATTTT
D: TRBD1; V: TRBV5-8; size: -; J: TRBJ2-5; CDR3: CASSSPTGQSQETQYF; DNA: TGTGCCAGCAGCTCACCAACGGGACAGTCTCAAGAGACCCAGTACTTC
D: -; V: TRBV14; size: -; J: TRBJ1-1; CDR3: CASSLTMNTEAFF; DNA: TGTGCCAGCAGTCTCACTATGAACACTGAAGCTTTCTTT
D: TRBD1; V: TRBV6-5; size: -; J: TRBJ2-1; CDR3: CASRVRDRSAGEQFF; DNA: TGTGCCAGCAGGGTCCGGGACAGAAGTGCAGGTGAGCAGTTCTTC
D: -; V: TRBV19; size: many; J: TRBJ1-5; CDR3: CASSNVETAINQPQHF; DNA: TGTGCCAGTAGTAATGTTGAGACAGCCATCAATCAGCCCCAGCATTTT
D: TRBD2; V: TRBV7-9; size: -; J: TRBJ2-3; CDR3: CASSSGLAGGLSDTQYF; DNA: TGTGCCAGCAGCTCGGGACTAGCGGGGGGGCTGTCAGATACGCAGTATTTT
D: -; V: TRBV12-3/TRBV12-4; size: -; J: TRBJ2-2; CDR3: CASSGGLLGELFF; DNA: TGTGCCAGCTCCGGCGGACTGCTCGGGGAGCTGTTTTTT
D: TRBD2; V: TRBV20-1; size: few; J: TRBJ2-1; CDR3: CSASRLAGHGEQFF; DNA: TGCAGTGCTAGTAGGCTAGCGGGGCATGGGGAGCAGTTCTTC
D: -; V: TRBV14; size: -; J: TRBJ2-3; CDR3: CASSQEEGSTQYF; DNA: TGTGCCAGCAGCCAAGAAGAAGGGAGTACGCAGTATTTT
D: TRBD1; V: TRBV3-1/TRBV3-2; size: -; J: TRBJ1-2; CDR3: CASSPRPDRGKPYGYTF; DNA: TGTGCCAGCAGCCCCCGTCCGGACAGGGGGAAACCTTATGGCTACACCTTC
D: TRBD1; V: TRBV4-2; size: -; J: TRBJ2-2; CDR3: CASSQEPPGQGASGGELFF; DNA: TGTGCCAGCAGCCAAGAACCCCCGGGACAGGGGGCTTCGGGCGGGGAGCTGTTTTTT
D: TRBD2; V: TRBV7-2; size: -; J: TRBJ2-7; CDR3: CASSLDFGGAPYEQYF; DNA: TGTGCCAGCAGCTTAGATTTCGGGGGGGCCCCCTACGAGCAGTACTTC
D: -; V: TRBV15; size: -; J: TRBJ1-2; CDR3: CATSRSTGGGYTF; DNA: TGTGCCACCAGCCGATCGACAGGAGGCGGCTACACCTTC
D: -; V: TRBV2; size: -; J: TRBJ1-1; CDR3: CASTWTSRTEAFF; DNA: TGTGCCAGCACGTGGACATCGAGAACTGAAGCTTTCTTT
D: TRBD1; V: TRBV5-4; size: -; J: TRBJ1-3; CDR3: CASSADRAAGNTIYF; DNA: TGTGCCAGCAGCGCCGACAGGGCGGCTGGAAACACCATATATTTT
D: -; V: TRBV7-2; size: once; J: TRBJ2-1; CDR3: CASSLDPLVGNEQFF; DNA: TGTGCCAGCAGCTTAGACCCCCTAGTTGGGAATGAGCAGTTCTTC
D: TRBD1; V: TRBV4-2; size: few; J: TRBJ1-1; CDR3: CASSQPGQRGIEAFF; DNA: TGTGCCAGCAGCCAGCCGGGACAGCGGGGGATTGAAGCTTTCTTT
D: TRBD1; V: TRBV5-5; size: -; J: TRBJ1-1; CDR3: CASKPGQVANRNTEAFF; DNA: TGTGCCAGCAAACCAGGACAGGTAGCAAATCGGAACACTGAAGCTTTCTTT
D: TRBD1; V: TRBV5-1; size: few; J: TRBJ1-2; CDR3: CASSYGQGEVYGYTF; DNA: TGCGCCAGCAGCTACGGACAGGGGGAAGTCTATGGCTACACCTTC
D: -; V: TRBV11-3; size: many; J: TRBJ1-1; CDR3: CASRHPVAGMNTEAFF; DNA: TGTGCCAGCAGACACCCCGTCGCAGGTATGAACACTGAAGCTTTCTTT
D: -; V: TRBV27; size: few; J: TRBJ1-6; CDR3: CASSLRGNSPLHF; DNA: TGTGCCAGCAGTTTAAGAGGGAATTCACCCCTCCACTTT
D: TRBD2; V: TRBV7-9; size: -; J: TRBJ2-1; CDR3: CASSLELAGGEWDEQFF; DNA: TGTGCCAGCAGCTTAGAACTAGCGGGAGGGGAGTGGGATGAGCAGTTCTTC
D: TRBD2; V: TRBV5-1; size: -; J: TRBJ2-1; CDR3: CASSLETSGYNEQFF; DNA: TGCGCCAGCAGCTTGGAGACTAGCGGTTACAATGAGCAGTTCTTC
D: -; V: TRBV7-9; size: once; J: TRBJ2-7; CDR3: CASSESRTSYEQYF; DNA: TGTGCCAGCAGCGAATCCAGGACTTCCTACGAGCAGTACTTC
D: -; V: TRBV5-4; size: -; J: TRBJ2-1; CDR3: CASSLGKREPHNEQFF; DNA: TGTGCCAGCAGCCTTGGGAAGAGGGAGCCTCACAATGAGCAGTTCTTC
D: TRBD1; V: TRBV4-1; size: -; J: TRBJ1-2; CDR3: CASSQPGTGAYGYTF; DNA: TGCGCCAGCAGCCAACCCGGGACAGGAGCCTATGGCTACACCTTC
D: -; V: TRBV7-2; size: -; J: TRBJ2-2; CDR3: CASRRELNTGELFF; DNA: TGTGCCAGCCGGAGGGAACTGAACACCGGGGAGCTGTTTTTT
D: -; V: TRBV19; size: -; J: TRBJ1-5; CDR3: CASSIMGEGQPQHF; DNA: TGTGCCAGTAGTATTATGGGGGAGGGTCAGCCCCAGCATTTT
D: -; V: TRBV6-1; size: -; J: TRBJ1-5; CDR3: CASSEAPGGRPQHF; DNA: TGTGCCAGCAGTGAGGCCCCGGGTGGTAGGCCCCAGCATTTT
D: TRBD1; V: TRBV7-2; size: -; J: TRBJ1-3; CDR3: CASSLEGTVLNTIYF; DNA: TGTGCCAGCAGCTTAGAAGGGACAGTTTTAAACACCATATATTTT
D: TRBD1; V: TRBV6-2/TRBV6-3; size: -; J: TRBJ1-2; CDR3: CASSYGTGHGYTF; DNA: TGTGCCAGCAGTTACGGGACAGGGCACGGCTACACCTTC
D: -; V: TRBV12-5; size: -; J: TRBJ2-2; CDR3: CASQTVANTGELFF; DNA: TGTGCTAGCCAGACAGTCGCGAACACCGGGGAGCTGTTTTTT
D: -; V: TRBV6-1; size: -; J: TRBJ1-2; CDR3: CASSGWQGNPNYGYTF; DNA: TGTGCCAGCAGTGGGTGGCAGGGGAACCCAAACTATGGCTACACCTTC
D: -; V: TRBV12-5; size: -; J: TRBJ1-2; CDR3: CASGSDTDYGYTF; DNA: TGTGCTAGTGGTTCAGACACAGACTATGGCTACACCTTC
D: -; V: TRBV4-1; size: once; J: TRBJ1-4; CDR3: CASSRGWRGRYEKLFF; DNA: TGCGCCAGCAGCCGCGGGTGGCGGGGCCGATACGAAAAACTGTTTTTT
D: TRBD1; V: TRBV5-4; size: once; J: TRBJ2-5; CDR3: CASSLDRGQGAQYF; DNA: TGTGCCAGCAGCTTGGACAGGGGGCAGGGGGCCCAGTACTTC
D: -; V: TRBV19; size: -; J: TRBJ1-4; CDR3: CASTPAGLGEKLFF; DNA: TGTGCCAGTACCCCCGCGGGTTTGGGCGAAAAACTGTTTTTT
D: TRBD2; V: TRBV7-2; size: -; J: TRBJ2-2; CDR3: CASSLARSSGYTGELFF; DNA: TGTGCCAGCAGCTTAGCTCGGTCTAGCGGGTACACCGGGGAGCTGTTTTTT
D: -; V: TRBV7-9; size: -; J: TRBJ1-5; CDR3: CASSPGGASSNQPQHF; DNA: TGTGCCAGCAGCCCCGGGGGGGCCTCGAGCAATCAGCCCCAGCATTTT
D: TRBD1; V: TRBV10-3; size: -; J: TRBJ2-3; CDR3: CAISDGTGTDTQYF; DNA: TGTGCCATCAGTGACGGGACAGGGACAGATACGCAGTATTTT
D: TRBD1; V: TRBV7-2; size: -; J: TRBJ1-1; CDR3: CASSLDRGGTEAFF; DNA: TGTGCCAGCAGCCTCGACAGGGGGGGCACTGAAGCTTTCTTT
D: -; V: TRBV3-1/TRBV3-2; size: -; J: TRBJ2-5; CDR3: CASSQESRQETQYF; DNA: TGTGCCAGCAGCCAAGAGTCGCGGCAAGAGACCCAGTACTTC
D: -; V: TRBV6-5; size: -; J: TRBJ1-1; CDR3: CASSAEEGQAFF; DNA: TGTGCCAGCAGCGCGGAGGAGGGTCAGGCTTTCTTT
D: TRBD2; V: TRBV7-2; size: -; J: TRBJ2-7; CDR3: CASSPGLAGGQDEQYF; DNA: TGTGCCAGCAGCCCAGGACTAGCGGGGGGTCAGGACGAGCAGTACTTC
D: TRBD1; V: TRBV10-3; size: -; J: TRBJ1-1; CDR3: CAITSGTGGIGVNTEAFF; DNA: TGTGCCATCACATCGGGGACAGGGGGCATTGGTGTGAACACTGAAGCTTTCTTT